These T cell receptor beta chains were read from a single sample in a study of blood T cells in healthy people across ages. Via MiXCR, TCRdb re-called the 5' RACE reads, giving one row per CDR3 protein. This table holds over 1,500,000 distinct CDR3 sequences, roughly 50% found once. The sample comprised blood. These TCRs come from a woman in her 40s in good health. Both conserved end residues are part of each CDR3. The D gene is left open where the match is weak. Clone size is stated in some rows and not others, as once, few, many or a class when expanded.

TRBV21-1	TRBJ2-5	-	-	TGTGCCAGCAGCGGACGGGAAGCGGGGCTCCAGGAGACCCAGTACTTC	CASSGREAGLQETQYF
TRBV28	TRBJ2-4	TRBD1	few	TGTGCCAGCAGTTCCGACAGGGAACTCGACATTCAGTACTTC	CASSSDRELDIQYF
TRBV5-5	TRBJ2-3	-	once	TGTGCCAGCAGCGTGGTCAGGGAGACAGATACGCAGTATTTT	CASSVVRETDTQYF
TRBV6-1	TRBJ2-5	TRBD2	few	TGTGCCAGCAGTGAAGCAAGACTAGCGGGGACAGAGTACTTC	CASSEARLAGTEYF
TRBV6-2/TRBV6-3	TRBJ2-7	TRBD1	-	TGTGCCAGCAGTTACCCCGGACAGGGTGGACGCTACGAGCAGTACTTC	CASSYPGQGGRYEQYF
TRBV6-5	TRBJ1-6	TRBD1	-	TGTGCCAGCAGTTACGGGACAGGGAATTCACCCCTCCACTTT	CASSYGTGNSPLHF
TRBV20-1	TRBJ1-2	TRBD1	-	TGCAGTGCTAGAACAAACAGGGGAAACTATGGCTACACCTTC	CSARTNRGNYGYTF
TRBV5-6	TRBJ1-1	TRBD1	few	TGTGCCAGCAGCTTGGTTAGGGGGCCGGGCACTGAAGCTTTCTTT	CASSLVRGPGTEAFF
TRBV7-9	TRBJ2-3	-	-	TGTGCCAGCAGCTTTCCCCCACCACGCACAGATACGCAGTATTTT	CASSFPPPRTDTQYF
TRBV12-5	TRBJ2-7	-	-	TGTGCTAGTGGACCGGGACTCGTGGCCTACAATGAGCAGTACTTC	CASGPGLVAYNEQYF
TRBV4-3	TRBJ1-2	-	few	TGCGCCAGCAGCCCCTACTATAAGGGGGTGGATGGCTACACCTTC	CASSPYYKGVDGYTF
TRBV18	TRBJ2-5	TRBD1	-	TGTGCCAGCTCACCGCTGGGACAGGGCTTGAGGGAGCAGTACTTC	CASSPLGQGLREQYF
TRBV30	TRBJ1-2	-	once	TGTGCCGGGAGTGGGATGACTTATGGCTACACCTTC	CAGSGMTYGYTF
TRBV6-5	TRBJ2-7	TRBD1	-	TGTGCCAGCTGGGACAGCCCAGGGAATGAGCAGTACTTC	CASWDSPGNEQYF
TRBV25-1	TRBJ2-3	-	once	TGTGCCAGCAGTGGACCGGGGGCTAGCACAGATACGCAGTATTTT	CASSGPGASTDTQYF
TRBV6-2/TRBV6-3	TRBJ2-7	-	few	TGTGCCAGCAGTAGGACAAATCTGGCCTACGAGCAGTACTTC	CASSRTNLAYEQYF